Each of the 27 T cell receptor beta chains below was sequenced from the same sample in a study of shared clonotypes between healthy human individuals. The repertoire was sequenced with immunoSEQ multiplex PCR; TCRdb's copy has only in-frame clones and lacks some. The table lists millions of clones, roughly 96% of them singletons. Material for sequencing was naive CD4+ T cells sorted from blood. As to subset: CD45RA+ positively selected. These receptors came from a man aged 18 to 35 in good health.

Written as DNA, the CDR3 is TGTGCCAGCAGCGAGGGAACAGGGAGGTACGAGCAGTACTTC. It translates to CASSEGTGRYEQYF. The V and J genes are TRBV9 and TRBJ2-7; TRBD1 or TRBD2 may be the D gene (6 bases each). V gave up 3 bases and J gave up 4 bases, with 14 bases separating them. The germline CDR1 and CDR2 sequences are SGDLS and YYNGEE. The CDR3 spans 14 residues.

The chain employs TRBV6-5 and TRBJ2-5; possible D gene TRBD2, 5 bases. Trimming pared 6 bases from V and 3 bases from J, leaving 17 bases between. This CDR3 contains 15 residues. Germline CDR1 reads MNHEY; CDR2 reads SVGAGI. In DNA form, the CDR3 reads TGTGCCAGCAGATCACTGGGCGTGGGAGAAGAGACCCAGTACTTC. It codes for CASRSLGVGEETQYF.

This chain joins TRBV18 and TRBJ2-4; the D gene is possibly TRBD1 (5 bases). The CDR3 loop spans 16 amino acids. The germline CDR1 and CDR2 sequences are KGHSH and LQKENI. V lost 1 base and J lost 8, with 18 bases in between. The CDR3 protein is CASSPRQQAPGHIQYF. The CDR3 DNA reads TGTGCCAGCTCACCACGACAGCAGGCCCCAGGGCACATTCAGTACTTC. Combining the CDR3 with reference TRBV18 and TRBJ2-4 gives the whole variable domain NAGVMQNPRHLVRRRGQEARLRCSPMKGHSHVYWYRQLPEEGLKFMVYLQKENIIDESGMPKERFSAEFPKEGPSILRIQQVVRGDSAAYFCASSPRQQAPGHIQYFGAGTRLSVL.

The V gene is TRBV10-1, the J gene TRBJ1-6; 8 bases fit TRBD1. Per germline, CDR1 WNHNN and CDR2 SYGVQD (reference sequence). The CDR3 consists of 15 residues. J lost 7 bases, V lost 2 bases, and 4 bases had no gene match. The CDR3 spells CASSEGSGGNSPLHF. The DNA of the CDR3 is TGCGCCAGCAGTGAGGGGTCAGGGGGCAATTCACCCCTCCACTTT.

V is TRBV7-2 and J is TRBJ2-7, with 12 bases aligning to TRBD2. The CDR3 is made up of 16 amino acids. The germline V gene encodes CDR1 SGHTA and CDR2 FQGNSA. V was pared by 3 bases and J by 5 bases, with 8 bases of the junction left unmatched. This CDR3 reads CASSLRLAGGPNEQYF. The CDR3 bases are TGTGCCAGCAGCTTGAGGCTAGCGGGAGGGCCCAACGAGCAGTACTTC.

The chain couples TRBV5-6 to TRBJ1-2, with D possibly matching TRBD1 (6 bases). Germline V CDR1 and CDR2: SGHDT, YYEEEE. V was shortened by 5 bases and J by 4 bases, with 6 bases between the two germline ends. There are 11 residues in the CDR3. CDR3 sequence: CASRGGYGYTF. In DNA form, the CDR3 reads TGTGCCAGCAGAGGGGGCTATGGCTACACCTTC.

This chain links TRBV5-1 with TRBJ2-7; the match to TRBD1 covers 9 bases. V was clipped by 4 bases and J by 5 bases; unmatched bases: 10. The CDR3 contains 15 residues. Per the germline V gene, CDR1 is SGHRS and CDR2 is YFSETQ. The CDR3 sequence: CASSTTGQGYHEQYF. Here the CDR3 DNA reads TGCGCCAGCAGCACGACAGGACAGGGGTACCACGAGCAGTACTTC.

This chain connects TRBV6-6 to TRBJ2-3; D could derive from TRBD1 or TRBD2 (5 bases each). The CDR3 runs to 15 residues. Germline V gene data show CDR1 as MNHNY and CDR2 as SVGAGI (reference sequence). V was trimmed by 5 bases and J by 6 bases, leaving 18 bases between them. In nucleotides, the CDR3 is TGTGCCAGCAGTACTGCCGGGACCTATGGGGATACGCAGTATTTT. Residues: CASSTAGTYGDTQYF.

The chain links TRBV10-3 to TRBJ1-2; no clear D. Trimming took 0 bases from V and 6 from J, leaving 5 bases between them. There are 12 residues in the CDR3. The germline CDR1 and CDR2 sequences are ENHRY and SYGVKD. The CDR3 here is CAISESLNGYTF. CDR3 nucleotides: TGTGCCATCAGTGAGTCTCTAAATGGCTACACCTTC.

The rearrangement uses TRBV6-6 and TRBJ2-7; 12 positions match TRBD2. This CDR3 spans 14 amino acids. Germline lookup yields CDR1 MNHNY and CDR2 SVGAGI (reference sequence). V trimming: 5 bases; J trimming: 3 bases; junction bases outside the gene matches: 2. This CDR3 reads CASSMTSGSYEQYF. CDR3 DNA sequence: TGTGCCAGCAGTATGACTAGCGGGAGCTACGAGCAGTACTTC.

The chain has TRBV5-6 and TRBJ2-3; TRBD1 agrees at 7 bases. Per germline, CDR1 SGHDT and CDR2 YYEEEE. This CDR3 is built from 16 residues. J lost 2 bases, V lost 4 bases, and 10 bases had no gene match. The chain's CDR3 is CASSTSLGQITDTQYF. The CDR3 coding sequence is TGTGCCAGCAGCACGTCCCTGGGACAGATCACAGATACGCAGTATTTT.

The chain uses TRBV19 and TRBJ2-1, with TRBD2 as a possible D gene (6 bases). This CDR3 has 15 residues. Germline V lookup: CDR1 LNHDA, CDR2 SQIVND (reference sequence). Trimming took off 3 bases at V and 1 base at J, with 10 bases between the two ends. The DNA for the CDR3 is TGTGCCAGTAGTATTCGGGACTCGTCCTACAATGAGCAGTTCTTC. Translated, it gives CASSIRDSSYNEQFF.

The chain has TRBV19 and TRBJ1-1, with no clear D. The V and J ends lost 0 bases and 1 base respectively, with 6 bases between them. This CDR3 contains 14 residues. The germline gives CDR1 LNHDA, CDR2 SQIVND (reference sequence). The CDR3 is CASSIDSRNTEAFF. CDR3 DNA: TGTGCCAGTAGTATAGACAGCCGGAACACTGAAGCTTTCTTT.

This chain uses TRBV7-9 with TRBJ2-5, with D unclear. Germline lookup yields CDR1 SEHNR and CDR2 FQNEAQ (reference sequence). Trimming removed 5 bases at V and 5 bases at J, with 15 bases between. The CDR3 has 14 residues. CDR3 protein: CASSLLLDTETQYF. For the CDR3, the DNA is TGTGCCAGCAGCCTTCTCCTAGATACCGAGACCCAGTACTTC.

V usage is TRBV28 and J usage is TRBJ1-5; D remains ambiguous. CDR1 and CDR2 from the germline V gene are MDHEN and SYDVKM. The V end lost 2 bases, the J end lost 7 bases, and 9 bases lay between the germline ends. The CDR3 length is 13 residues. Here the CDR3 DNA reads TGTGCCAGCAGTTTACCCGGCGGACAGCCCCAGCATTTT. Its translation: CASSLPGGQPQHF.

This clone is a singleton in its sample. The rearrangement joins TRBV30 to TRBJ2-4; 7 bases agree with TRBD2. V shed 2 bases, J shed 8 bases, and the junction held 3 bases outside the gene matches. CDR3 length equals 12 residues. The germline V gene encodes CDR1 GTSNPN and CDR2 SVGIG (reference sequence). The CDR3 sequence: CAWSSGKDIQYF. CDR3 nucleotide sequence: TGTGCCTGGAGTAGCGGGAAGGACATTCAGTACTTC.

The rearrangement joins TRBV29-1 to TRBJ2-7, with D maybe TRBD2 (5 bases). Germline lookup yields CDR1 SQVTM and CDR2 ANQGSEA. V was clipped by 6 bases and J by 4 bases, with 16 bases between them. The CDR3 is 13 amino acids. The CDR3 sequence: CSVRGQVKYEQYF. Written as DNA, the CDR3 is TGCAGCGTGAGAGGGCAAGTTAAATACGAGCAGTACTTC.

The chain recombines TRBV10-3 with TRBJ2-1; D might be TRBD1 (6 bases). Germline values: CDR1 ENHRY, CDR2 SYGVKD. The CDR3 is made up of 16 amino acids. Between the trimmed V and J ends, which lost 3 bases and 8 bases, there was a span of 20 bases. Here the CDR3 reads CAISDPGARGRHEQFF. The CDR3 DNA sequence: TGTGCCATCAGTGATCCCGGGGCTAGGGGGAGACATGAGCAGTTCTTC.

As concerns this clone: Other nucleotide sequences from this sample produce the same CDR3. V usage is TRBV18 and J usage is TRBJ1-2, with TRBD1 identical over 7 bases. After removal of 0 bases from V and 8 bases from J, the junction contained 3 bases not matched to a gene. The CDR3 covers 13 residues. Germline CDR1 KGHSH, CDR2 LQKENI. The CDR3 reads CASSPPGGIGYTF. CDR3 coding DNA: TGTGCCAGCTCACCACCAGGGGGCATAGGCTACACCTTC.

The rearrangement uses TRBV29-1 and TRBJ1-2; 8 nucleotides match TRBD1. This CDR3 comprises 14 residues. V trimming: 5 bases; J trimming: 2 bases; junction bases outside the gene matches: 7. Germline V gene data show CDR1 as SQVTM and CDR2 as ANQGSEA. The CDR3: CSVRTGLDNYGYTF. For the CDR3, the DNA is TGCAGCGTTCGGACAGGGTTGGACAACTATGGCTACACCTTC.

V is TRBV7-2 and J is TRBJ2-4; 9 nucleotides match TRBD1. Germline V gene sequence: CDR1 SGHTA, CDR2 FQGNSA. Germline trimming cut 5 bases from V and 2 bases from J; bases unmatched to any gene: 10. CDR3 size: 17 residues. The CDR3 protein is CASSPQGQGSPKNIQYF. The CDR3 nucleotides are TGTGCCAGCAGCCCCCAGGGACAGGGATCCCCCAAAAACATTCAGTACTTC.

The CDR3 DNA reads as TGCGCCAGCAGCCAAGATCGCCGGGACAAATACGAGCAGTACTTC. This sequence encodes CASSQDRRDKYEQYF. The chain uses TRBV4-3 and TRBJ2-7, with D possibly being TRBD1 (6 bases). The V gene's germline CDR1 is LGHNA and CDR2 YSLEER. This CDR3 is built from 15 residues. The V and J ends lost 0 bases and 4 bases respectively, with 13 bases between them.

The chain employs TRBV5-1 and TRBJ1-5; unclear D gene. The V gene lost 3 bases and the J gene lost 3 bases, with 13 bases spanning the gap. Germline V gene sequence: CDR1 SGHRS, CDR2 YFSETQ. The CDR3 is 15 residues long. The CDR3 is CASSSTGQLNQPQHF. In nucleotides, the CDR3 is TGCGCCAGCAGCTCGACTGGGCAGCTCAATCAGCCCCAGCATTTT.

This clone was counted between two and nine times. This chain joins TRBV5-4 and TRBJ2-4; the D is unclear. Germline assignment: CDR1 SGHNT and CDR2 YYREEE (reference sequence). This CDR3 region has 16 residues. The V end lost 3 bases, the J end lost 0 bases, and 13 bases lay between the germline ends. This chain's CDR3 is CASSSPTALAKNIQYF. The CDR3 region has the DNA TGTGCCAGCAGCTCCCCAACGGCTCTAGCCAAAAACATTCAGTACTTC.

The rearrangement joins TRBV5-1 to TRBJ2-2; 10 bases fit TRBD2. This CDR3 spans 16 amino acids. V was clipped by 4 bases and J by 4 bases; unmatched bases: 7. Germline lookup yields CDR1 SGHRS and CDR2 YFSETQ. As DNA, the CDR3 is TGCGCCAGCAGCGTTCTAGCGGGAGACGGCACCGGGGAGCTGTTTTTT. Translation gives CASSVLAGDGTGELFF.

V and J are TRBV27 and TRBJ1-2, with 12 bases that match TRBD1. After removal of 5 bases from V and 7 bases from J, the junction contained 8 bases not matched to a gene. From germline, CDR1 is MNHEY and CDR2 SMNVEV (reference sequence). The CDR3 is 15 amino acids. The CDR3 is CASSPPGQGARGYTF. The CDR3 DNA follows: TGTGCCAGCAGTCCCCCGGGACAGGGGGCGCGTGGCTACACCTTC.

The V call is TRBV5-1, the J call TRBJ2-7; 11 bases agree with TRBD2. Germline loops: CDR1 SGHRS, CDR2 YFSETQ. CDR3 length: 18 residues. V shed 4 bases, J shed 6 bases, and the junction held 18 bases outside the gene matches. CDR3 in DNA: TGCGCCAGCAGCACCTCGGTCCTTACTAGCGGGAGCGCGGTCGAGCAGTACTTC. As protein: CASSTSVLTSGSAVEQYF.